This section outlines one TCR beta chain sequence together with its context. The data were taken from a study of OX40 agonist ivuxolimab in advanced cancers. This CDR3 comprises 17 residues. The germline CDR1 and CDR2 sequences are MGHRA and YSYEKL. The junction had 9 bases not matched to a gene; V was cut back by 0 bases and J by 6 bases. Libraries were prepared by immunoSEQ multiplex PCR; TCRdb keeps only in-frame clonotypes and omits some of them. This sample has some 35,000 clones, with 80% to 90% found just once. The sequences come from CD4+ or CD8+ T cells sorted from blood, collected in a trial of the OX40 agonist ivuxolimab. V gene TRBV4-1 combines with J gene TRBJ2-1; 9 bases agree with TRBD2. This clonotype was obtained from an adult with an advanced solid tumor such as melanoma, head and neck, liver or kidney cancer. The CDR3 spells CASSQDRGRAEANEQFF. CDR3 nucleotides: TGCGCCAGCAGCCAAGACCGCGGGAGGGCCGAGGCCAATGAGCAGTTCTTC.